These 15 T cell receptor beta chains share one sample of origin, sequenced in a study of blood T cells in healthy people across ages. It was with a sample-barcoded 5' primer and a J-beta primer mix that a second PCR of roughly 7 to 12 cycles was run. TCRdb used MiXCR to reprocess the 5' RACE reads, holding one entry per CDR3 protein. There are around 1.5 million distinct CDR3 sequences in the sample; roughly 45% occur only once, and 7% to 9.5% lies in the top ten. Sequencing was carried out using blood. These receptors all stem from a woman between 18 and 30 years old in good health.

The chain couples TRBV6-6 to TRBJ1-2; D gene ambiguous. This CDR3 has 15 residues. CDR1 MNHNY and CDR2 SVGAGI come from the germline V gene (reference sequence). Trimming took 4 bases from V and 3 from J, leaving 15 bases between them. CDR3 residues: CASSSYARGDYGYTF. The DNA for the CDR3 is TGTGCCAGCAGTTCCTATGCTCGGGGTGACTATGGCTACACCTTC.

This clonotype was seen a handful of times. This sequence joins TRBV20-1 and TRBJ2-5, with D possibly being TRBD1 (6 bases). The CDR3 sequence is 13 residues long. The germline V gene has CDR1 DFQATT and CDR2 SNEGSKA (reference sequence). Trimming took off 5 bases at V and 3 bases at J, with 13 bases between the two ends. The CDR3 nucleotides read TGCAGTGCTCGGGACACAAGAAAAGAGACCCAGTACTTC. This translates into CSARDTRKETQYF.

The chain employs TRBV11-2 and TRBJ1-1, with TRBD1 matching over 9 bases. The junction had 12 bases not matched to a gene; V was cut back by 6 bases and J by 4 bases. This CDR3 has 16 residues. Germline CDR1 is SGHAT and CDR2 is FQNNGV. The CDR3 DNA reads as TGTGCCAGCAGGTACCAAACAGGGGGCGGAGTCACTGAAGCTTTCTTT. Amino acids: CASRYQTGGGVTEAFF.

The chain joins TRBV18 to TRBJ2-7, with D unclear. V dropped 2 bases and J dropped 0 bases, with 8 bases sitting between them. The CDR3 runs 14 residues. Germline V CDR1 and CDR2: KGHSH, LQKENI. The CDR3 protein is CASSPERSSYEQYF. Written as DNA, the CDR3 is TGTGCCAGCTCACCAGAGAGGAGCTCCTACGAGCAGTACTTC. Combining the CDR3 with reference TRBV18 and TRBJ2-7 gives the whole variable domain NAGVMQNPRHLVRRRGQEARLRCSPMKGHSHVYWYRQLPEEGLKFMVYLQKENIIDESGMPKERFSAEFPKEGPSILRIQQVVRGDSAAYFCASSPERSSYEQYFGPGTRLTVT.

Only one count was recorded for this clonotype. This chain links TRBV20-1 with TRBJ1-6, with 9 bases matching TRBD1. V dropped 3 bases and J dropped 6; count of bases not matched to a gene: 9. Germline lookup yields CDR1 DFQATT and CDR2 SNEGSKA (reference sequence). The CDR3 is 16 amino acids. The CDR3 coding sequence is TGCAGTGCTAGGAGGGACCGGACAGGGGCTAATTCACCCCTCCACTTT. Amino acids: CSARRDRTGANSPLHF.

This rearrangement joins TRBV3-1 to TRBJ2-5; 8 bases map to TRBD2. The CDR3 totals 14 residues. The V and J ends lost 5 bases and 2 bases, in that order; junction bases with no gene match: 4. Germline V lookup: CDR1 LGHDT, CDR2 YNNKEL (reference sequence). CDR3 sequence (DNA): TGTGCCAGCAGCTCTATAGCGGGACAAGAGACCCAGTACTTC. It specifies CASSSIAGQETQYF.

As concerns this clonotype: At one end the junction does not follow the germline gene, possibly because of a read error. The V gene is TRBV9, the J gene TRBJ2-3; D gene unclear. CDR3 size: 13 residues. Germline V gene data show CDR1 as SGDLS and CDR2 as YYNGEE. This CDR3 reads CASSGEVLDTRYF. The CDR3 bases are TGTGCCAGCAGCGGAGAAGTTCTGGATACGCGGTATTTT.

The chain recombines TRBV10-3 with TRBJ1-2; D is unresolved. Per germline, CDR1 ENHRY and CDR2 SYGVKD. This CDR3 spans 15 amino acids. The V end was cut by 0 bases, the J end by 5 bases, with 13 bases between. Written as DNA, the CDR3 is TGTGCCATCAGTGAGTCGCCAAAAGGGTTGTATGGCTACACCTTC. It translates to CAISESPKGLYGYTF.

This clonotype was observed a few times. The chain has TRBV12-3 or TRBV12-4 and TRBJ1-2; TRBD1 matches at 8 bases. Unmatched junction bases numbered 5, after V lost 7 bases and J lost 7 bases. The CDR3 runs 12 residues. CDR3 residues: CASITDRAGYTF. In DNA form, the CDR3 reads TGTGCCAGCATCACGGACAGGGCTGGCTACACCTTC.

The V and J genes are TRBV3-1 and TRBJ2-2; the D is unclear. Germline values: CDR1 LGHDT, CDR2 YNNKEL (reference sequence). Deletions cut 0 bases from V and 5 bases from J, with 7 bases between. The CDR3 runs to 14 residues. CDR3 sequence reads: CASSQELSTGELFF. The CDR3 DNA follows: TGTGCCAGCAGCCAAGAACTGTCGACCGGGGAGCTGTTTTTT.

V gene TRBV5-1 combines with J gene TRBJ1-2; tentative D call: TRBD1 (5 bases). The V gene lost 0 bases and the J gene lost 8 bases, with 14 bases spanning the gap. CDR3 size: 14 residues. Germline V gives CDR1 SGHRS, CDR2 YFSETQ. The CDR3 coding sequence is TGCGCCAGCAGCTTGGGGACCCAGGGCGGAGGCTACACCTTC. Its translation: CASSLGTQGGGYTF.

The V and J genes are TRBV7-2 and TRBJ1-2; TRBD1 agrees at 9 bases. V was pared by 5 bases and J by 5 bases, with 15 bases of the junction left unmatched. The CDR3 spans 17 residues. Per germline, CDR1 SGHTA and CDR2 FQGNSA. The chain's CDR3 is CASSPALPGQGGYGYTF. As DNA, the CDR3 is TGTGCCAGCAGCCCGGCACTCCCGGGACAGGGAGGGTATGGCTACACCTTC.

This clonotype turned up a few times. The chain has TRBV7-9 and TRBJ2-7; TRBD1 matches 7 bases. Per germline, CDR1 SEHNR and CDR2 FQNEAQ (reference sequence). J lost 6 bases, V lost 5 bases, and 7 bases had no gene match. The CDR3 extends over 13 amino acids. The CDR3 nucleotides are TGTGCCAGCAGCCGATCAGGGGACAGCGAGCAGTACTTC. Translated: CASSRSGDSEQYF.

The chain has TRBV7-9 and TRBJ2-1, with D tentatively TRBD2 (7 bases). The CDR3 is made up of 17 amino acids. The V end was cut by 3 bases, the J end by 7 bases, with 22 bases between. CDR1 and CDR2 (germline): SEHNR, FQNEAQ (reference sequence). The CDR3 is CASSLDSTGGSWNEQFF. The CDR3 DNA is TGTGCCAGCAGCTTGGACAGTACGGGCGGGAGTTGGAATGAGCAGTTCTTC.

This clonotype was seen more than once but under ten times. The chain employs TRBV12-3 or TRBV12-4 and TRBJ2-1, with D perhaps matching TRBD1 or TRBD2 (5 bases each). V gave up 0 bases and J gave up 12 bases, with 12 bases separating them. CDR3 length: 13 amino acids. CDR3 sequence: CASSLAAGDLQFF. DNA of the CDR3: TGTGCCAGCAGTTTAGCGGCCGGGGACCTGCAGTTCTTC.